The next 31 T cell receptor beta chains were all read from a single sample in a study of OX40 agonist ivuxolimab in advanced cancers. Assay used: immunoSEQ multiplex PCR; TCRdb lists only in-frame clones, some missing. The sample yields about 54,000 clones, almost 85% seen once. Sequencing was performed on CD4+ or CD8+ T cells sorted from blood, taken in a trial of the OX40 agonist ivuxolimab. All receptors come from an adult with an advanced solid tumor such as melanoma, head and neck, liver or kidney cancer.

This chain connects TRBV28 to TRBJ2-1; D gene uncertain. V lost 8 bases and J 2 bases, leaving 4 bases between the germline ends. Per germline, CDR1 MDHEN and CDR2 SYDVKM. CDR3 size: 11 residues. The DNA of the CDR3 is TGTGCCAGCGGGACCTACAATGAGCAGTTCTTC. Residues: CASGTYNEQFF.

The CDR3 nucleotides are TGTGCCAGCTCAACTCCCGCCGGGGCGAACACTGAAGCTTTCTTT. Translating it yields CASSTPAGANTEAFF. The J gene is TRBJ1-1, the V gene TRBV18; tentative D call: TRBD1 (5 bases). CDR1 is KGHSH, CDR2 LQKENI, per germline. This CDR3 spans 15 amino acids. V was cut by 5 bases and J by 1 base, with 14 bases left in between.

The chain employs TRBV5-5 and TRBJ2-7; D not resolved. Trimming removed 4 bases from V and 3 bases from J, with 2 bases in between. The germline V gene has CDR1 SGHKS and CDR2 YYEKEE (reference sequence). This CDR3 spans 10 amino acids. The CDR3 coding sequence is TGTGCCAGCAGCAACTACGAGCAGTACTTC. Residues: CASSNYEQYF.

The chain joins TRBV18 to TRBJ2-6, with D perhaps TRBD2 (5 bases). The CDR3 covers 16 residues. Germline V gene data show CDR1 as KGHSH and CDR2 as LQKENI. Trimming pared 3 bases from V and 1 base from J, leaving 10 bases between. The CDR3 coding sequence is TGTGCCAGCTCACCTCCTCGGGGTTCTGGGGCCAACGTCCTGACTTTC. This codes for CASSPPRGSGANVLTF.

The V call is TRBV5-1, the J call TRBJ1-1; D gene uncertain. The CDR3 runs 13 residues. V was trimmed by 2 bases and J by 7 bases, leaving 12 bases between them. Germline CDR1 and CDR2: SGHRS and YFSETQ. The DNA for the CDR3 is TGCGCCAGCAGCTTACAACCGGCCAGTGAAGCTTTCTTT. Translated: CASSLQPASEAFF.

V gene TRBV5-4 combines with J gene TRBJ2-7, with 7 bases matching TRBD1. The CDR3 totals 17 residues. Germline CDR1 SGHNT, CDR2 YYREEE (reference sequence). The V and J ends lost 0 bases and 1 base, in that order; junction bases with no gene match: 10. CDR3 in amino acids: CASSLGGFRDRSYEQYF. CDR3 DNA sequence: TGTGCCAGCAGCTTGGGGGGTTTCCGGGACAGATCCTACGAGCAGTACTTC.

The genes are TRBV19 and TRBJ1-2; no firm D call. CDR1 LNHDA and CDR2 SQIVND come from the germline V gene (reference sequence). Deletions cut 7 bases from V and 3 bases from J, with 15 bases between. CDR3 length: 14 amino acids. CDR3 DNA sequence: TGTGCCAGTACCTTCTTGAGGGCCTACTATGGCTACACCTTC. It specifies CASTFLRAYYGYTF.

This chain joins TRBV5-3 and TRBJ2-7; 8 nucleotides line up with TRBD1. TRBV5-3 is an ORF, with its function uncertain. The CDR3 consists of 18 residues. The J segment lost 1 base and the V segment lost 6 bases, leaving 18 bases of the junction unmatched. CDR3 bases: TGTGCCAGAACCCAAAGGGACAGGAAACATAAGAAGTCCTACGAGCAGTACTTC. Protein sequence: CARTQRDRKHKKSYEQYF.

CDR3 region: CASSFSDHRANEQFF. CDR3 coding DNA: TGTGCCAGCAGTTTTTCAGACCACAGGGCCAATGAGCAGTTCTTC. This chain connects TRBV27 to TRBJ2-1; a weak D match, TRBD1 (6 bases). The V end was cut by 3 bases, the J end by 6 bases, with 15 bases between. The germline V gene has CDR1 MNHEY and CDR2 SMNVEV (reference sequence). This CDR3 is built from 15 residues.

CDR3 residues: CASSSPGQAGANVLTF. In DNA, the CDR3 is TGTGCCAGCAGTTCCCCCGGGCAGGCTGGGGCCAACGTCCTGACTTTC. The chain employs TRBV28 and TRBJ2-6, with D unresolved. The germline V gene encodes CDR1 MDHEN and CDR2 SYDVKM. V lost 4 bases to trimming and J lost 2 bases, with 12 bases between them. The CDR3 sequence is 16 residues long.

The table lists this clone with a few counts. The J gene is TRBJ1-1, the V gene TRBV12-5; TRBD1 might be the D (6 bases). V was shortened by 5 bases and J by 3 bases, with 13 bases between the two germline ends. The germline V gene encodes CDR1 LGHNT and CDR2 FRNRAP. The CDR3 runs to 14 residues. The CDR3 sequence is CASGAGEVDTEAFF. In nucleotides, the CDR3 is TGTGCTAGTGGTGCAGGGGAGGTTGACACTGAAGCTTTCTTT.

V usage is TRBV6-5 and J usage is TRBJ2-7; D unresolved. Trimming removed 7 bases at V and 0 bases at J, with 7 bases between. Germline CDR1 MNHEY, CDR2 SVGAGI. The CDR3 has 12 amino acids. The CDR3 bases are TGTGCCAGCACCATGAGCTCCTACGAGCAGTACTTC. This codes for CASTMSSYEQYF.

The chain carries TRBV11-2 and TRBJ2-3, with 7 bases matching TRBD2. J was trimmed by 1 base and V by 2 bases; bases with no gene match: 9. The V gene's germline CDR1 is SGHAT and CDR2 FQNNGV. The CDR3 length is 17 residues. The chain's CDR3 is CASSLRSRGGGTDTQYF. In DNA form, the CDR3 reads TGTGCCAGCAGCTTAAGGTCGAGGGGAGGGGGCACAGATACGCAGTATTTT.

This clone occurred a few times. CDR3 DNA sequence: TGTGCCAGCAGCTCCCAGGGGATTTGGTCCTACGAGCAGTACTTC. Its protein product is CASSSQGIWSYEQYF. J is TRBJ2-7 and V is TRBV7-9, with a tentative D call TRBD1 (6 bases). The CDR3 has 15 amino acids. Germline CDR1 is SEHNR and CDR2 is FQNEAQ (reference sequence). Trimming removed 4 bases at V and 1 base at J, with 14 bases between.

The J gene is TRBJ1-5, the V gene TRBV7-2; the D is unclear. V was cut by 6 bases and J by 6 bases, with 12 bases left in between. CDR1 is SGHTA, CDR2 FQGNSA, per germline. There are 13 residues in the CDR3. CDR3 region: CASSQNLIQPQHF. Here the CDR3 DNA reads TGTGCCAGCAGTCAAAATTTAATTCAGCCCCAGCATTTT.

The CDR3 nucleotides read TGTGCCAGCAGCCCCGGGACAGGGCTTTCTACCTACGAGCAGTACTTC. Translation gives CASSPGTGLSTYEQYF. J is TRBJ2-7 and V is TRBV9; TRBD1 agrees at 9 bases. This CDR3 has 16 residues. With V trimmed by 4 bases and J by 2 bases, 10 bases remained unmatched. CDR1 and CDR2 (germline): SGDLS, YYNGEE.

With respect to this clone: The germline gene is not matched at one end of the junction; a read error may be the cause. The identical CDR3 is also encoded by other nucleotide sequences in the sample. V gene TRBV5-1 combines with J gene TRBJ2-2; 8 nucleotides match TRBD2. Per the germline V gene, CDR1 is SGHRS and CDR2 is YFSETQ. The CDR3 has 18 residues. CDR3 in DNA: TGCGCCAGCAGCATCCCCTCGTTACTAGCGGCGAACACCGGGGAGTTGTTTTTT. The encoded protein is CASSIPSLLAANTGELFF. Filled out from reference TRBV5-1 and TRBJ2-2, the complete variable domain reads KAGVTQTPRYLIKTRGQQVTLSCSPISGHRSVSWYQQTPGQGLQFLFEYFSETQRNKGNFPGRFSGRQFSNSRSEMNVSTLELGDSALYLCASSIPSLLAANTGELFFGEGSRLTVL.

The chain has TRBV12-2 and TRBJ2-7; TRBD1 is taken as the D call from the table, unchecked against the DNA. TRBV12-2 is labeled a pseudogene. The CDR3 consists of 16 residues. CDR3 DNA sequence: TGTGCAAGTCGCTTAGTCTTTCAGGGAATAAACTACGAGCAGTACTTC. Protein: CASRLVFQGINYEQYF.

The V gene is TRBV18, the J gene TRBJ2-1; no definite D call. The V end lost 2 bases, the J end lost 8 bases, and 4 bases lay between the germline ends. Germline CDR1 is KGHSH and CDR2 is LQKENI. CDR3 length: 11 amino acids. In nucleotides, the CDR3 is TGTGCCAGCTCACCATCGGATGAGCAGTTCTTC. Translating gives CASSPSDEQFF.

This clone has just one count. V is TRBV5-1 and J is TRBJ2-1; TRBD1 aligns across 7 bases. V gave up 4 bases and J gave up 10 bases; unmatched junction bases: 20. CDR1 and CDR2 from the germline V gene are SGHRS and YFSETQ. The CDR3 length is 17 residues. CDR3 nucleotides: TGCGCCAGCAGCCACGGAGTGGCGTTTTTGTCAGGGGGAGAGCAGTTCTTC. Translating it yields CASSHGVAFLSGGEQFF.

This sequence joins TRBV10-1 and TRBJ2-1; 9 bases fit TRBD2. The ends lost 3 bases at V and 7 bases at J; junction bases unmatched: 4. This CDR3 is built from 14 residues. The germline CDR1 and CDR2 sequences are WNHNN and SYGVQD (reference sequence). This CDR3 reads CASSESLAGNEQFF. In DNA form, the CDR3 reads TGCGCCAGCAGTGAATCGCTAGCGGGGAATGAGCAGTTCTTC.

This clone was seen more than once but under ten times. Written as DNA, the CDR3 is TGTGCCAGCAGCTCGACAGCCAACACTGAAGCTTTCTTT. Protein: CASSSTANTEAFF. This chain uses TRBV2 with TRBJ1-1; D may be TRBD1 (5 bases). The CDR3 runs 13 residues. The germline V gene has CDR1 SNHLY and CDR2 FYNNEI. Trimming cost V 6 bases and J 2 bases, with 10 bases left between them.

For the CDR3, the DNA is TGTGCCAGCAGCTTTCCCAGCGGGAGTGGTACAGATACGCAGTATTTT. Translating gives CASSFPSGSGTDTQYF. The chain joins TRBV11-2 to TRBJ2-3, with 8 bases identical to TRBD2. The V and J ends lost 3 bases and 3 bases, in that order; junction bases with no gene match: 8. The germline V gene has CDR1 SGHAT and CDR2 FQNNGV. CDR3 length: 16 amino acids.

The chain carries TRBV6-5 and TRBJ2-3, with TRBD2 matching over 12 bases. V gave up 2 bases and J gave up 2 bases; unmatched junction bases: 2. CDR3 length: 16 amino acids. Germline CDR1 and CDR2: MNHEY and SVGAGI. The CDR3 DNA sequence: TGTGCCAGCAGTTACGGACTAGCGGGGACCACAGATACGCAGTATTTT. Protein sequence: CASSYGLAGTTDTQYF.

Of note for this clone: One end of the junction is discordant with germline, which a read error may explain. The chain uses TRBV5-4 and TRBJ1-1; weak D call: TRBD1 (6 bases). This CDR3 is 17 amino acids long. Germline values: CDR1 SGHNT, CDR2 YYREEE (reference sequence). The CDR3 nucleotides are TGCGCCAGCAGCTTATTTGGACAGAACGGGATGGGCACTGAAGCTTTCTTT. Its protein is CASSLFGQNGMGTEAFF.

The CDR3 sequence: CASRHRTGDNYTF. Here the CDR3 DNA reads TGTGCCAGCAGGCACCGGACAGGGGACAACTACACCTTC. This chain joins TRBV6-5 and TRBJ1-2, with 9 bases aligning to TRBD1. This CDR3 region has 13 residues. The germline gives CDR1 MNHEY, CDR2 SVGAGI. Losses at the gene ends were 6 bases for V and 10 bases for J; bases not matched to a gene: 9.

This chain uses TRBV11-3 with TRBJ2-1; D unclear. The CDR3 is 12 amino acids. With 5 bases removed from V and 9 bases from J, the gap between germline ends came to 11 bases. The germline gives CDR1 SGHNT, CDR2 YENEEA. CDR3 amino acids: CASSRSEGEQFF. CDR3 coding DNA: TGTGCCAGCAGCCGCTCCGAAGGTGAGCAGTTCTTC.

V and J are TRBV5-5 and TRBJ1-2, with a possible D match to TRBD1 (5 bases). There are 17 residues in the CDR3. Per the germline V gene, CDR1 is SGHKS and CDR2 is YYEKEE (reference sequence). V dropped 1 base and J dropped 4 bases, with 20 bases sitting between them. In nucleotides, the CDR3 is TGTGCCAGCAGCTTGACAGGAGCTGACCGGTATGTCTATGGCTACACCTTC. Amino acids: CASSLTGADRYVYGYTF.

V gene TRBV6-1 combines with J gene TRBJ2-7, with D tentatively TRBD2 (7 bases). V lost 7 bases, J lost 2 bases, and 18 bases lay in between. The CDR3 length is 15 residues. CDR1 and CDR2 from the germline V gene are MNHNS and SASEGT. Here the CDR3 DNA reads TGTGCCAGCATGGGGGGGGCAGGCCCTGCCTACGAGCAGTACTTC. This gives the protein CASMGGAGPAYEQYF.

The genes are TRBV18 and TRBJ1-5, with a weak D call TRBD1 (5 bases). Trimming shortened V by 5 bases and J by 11 bases, and 19 bases separated the two germline ends. Germline values: CDR1 KGHSH, CDR2 LQKENI. The CDR3 contains 14 residues. The CDR3 DNA sequence: TGTGCCAGCTCATCCTACGAAGGGACGAGAGCCCAGCATTTT. Amino acid sequence: CASSSYEGTRAQHF.

V and J are TRBV19 and TRBJ2-2, with D possibly TRBD2 on 6 matching bases. Trimming removed 9 bases from V and 7 bases from J, with 18 bases in between. Germline V gene data show CDR1 as LNHDA and CDR2 as SQIVND (reference sequence). The CDR3 contains 14 residues. CDR3 sequence: CASQSGLAYGELFF. The CDR3 DNA follows: TGTGCCAGCCAGTCGGGACTGGCTTACGGGGAGCTGTTTTTT.